A single sample gave rise to the 28 T cell receptor beta chains below, sequenced in a study of human T cells and chemical hapten exposure. Described time point: patch test 3, about 24 weeks after DPC sensitization. Treatment here: therapeutic diphenylcyclopropenone sensitization with weekly scalp DPC. MiXCR was run by TCRdb on the RACE reads, yielding one entry per CDR3 protein. The data show about 90,000 distinct CDR3 sequences, approximately 10% seen once. Source: whole blood, taken in connection with sensitization to the hapten diphenylcyclopropenone (DPC). These receptors were obtained from a woman aged 25 to 45 with alopecia areata. Some clones in this sample may be carry-over from other donors' samples.

This clonotype was counted at least ten times. The rearrangement uses TRBV7-2 and TRBJ2-7; D is perhaps TRBD1 or TRBD2 (5 bases each). Per the germline V gene, CDR1 is SGHTA and CDR2 is FQGNSA. The CDR3 spans 13 residues. V was clipped by 2 bases and J by 2 bases, with 7 bases between them. DNA of the CDR3: TGTGCCAGCAGCTTACCGGGACCCTACGAGCAGTACTTC. Its translation is CASSLPGPYEQYF.

This clonotype was counted between two and nine times. The V and J genes are TRBV28 and TRBJ2-2; D remains ambiguous. V was cut by 8 bases and J by 6 bases, with 16 bases left in between. The CDR3 has 14 amino acids. Germline values: CDR1 MDHEN, CDR2 SYDVKM. The CDR3 is CASVPGGIPGELFF. CDR3 nucleotides: TGTGCCAGCGTCCCCGGCGGCATCCCCGGGGAGCTGTTTTTT. The whole variable domain, filled in from reference TRBV28 and TRBJ2-2, reads DVKVTQSSRYLVKRTGEKVFLECVQDMDHENMFWYRQDPGLGLRLIYFSYDVKMKEKGDIPEGYSVSREKKERFSLILESASTNQTSMYLCASVPGGIPGELFFGEGSRLTVL.

V and J are TRBV28 and TRBJ2-6; TRBD1 aligns across 7 bases. The germline gives CDR1 MDHEN, CDR2 SYDVKM. The V gene end was trimmed by 3 bases and the J gene end by 5 bases; junction bases not matched to a gene: 10. The CDR3 runs 17 residues. CDR3 protein: CASSFRMLGGWANVLTF. CDR3 nucleotides: TGTGCCAGCAGTTTTCGGATGTTAGGGGGCTGGGCCAACGTCCTGACTTTC.

The chain employs TRBV28 and TRBJ1-1; no definite D call. Germline V lookup: CDR1 MDHEN, CDR2 SYDVKM. Trimming pared 3 bases from V and 3 bases from J, leaving 8 bases between. The CDR3 consists of 13 residues. CDR3 in DNA: TGTGCCAGCAGTTTTCCATCCTACACTGAAGCTTTCTTT. Protein sequence: CASSFPSYTEAFF.

The chain recombines TRBV7-2 with TRBJ2-7; TRBD1 or TRBD2 may be the D gene (5 bases each). The V and J ends lost 5 bases and 6 bases respectively, with 17 bases between them. Germline V gene data show CDR1 as SGHTA and CDR2 as FQGNSA. The CDR3 has 14 amino acids. The CDR3 region is CASSPQVGVGEQYF. CDR3 nucleotide sequence: TGTGCCAGCAGCCCGCAGGTGGGGGTTGGCGAGCAGTACTTC.

There are a few counts of this clonotype. The chain combines TRBV2 with TRBJ1-5, with D uncertain. This CDR3 is built from 14 residues. Trimming left V 3 bases short and J 1 base short, with 7 bases between. CDR1 and CDR2 (germline): SNHLY, FYNNEI. In nucleotides, the CDR3 is TGTGCCAGCAGTGATCTAAAGAGCAATCAGCCCCAGCATTTT. Residues: CASSDLKSNQPQHF.

In its sample, this clonotype was seen once. The junction shows a germline mismatch at one end, possibly a read error. The chain has TRBV10-1 and TRBJ1-6; weak D call: TRBD1 (5 bases). The CDR3 covers 13 residues. Germline CDR1 WNHNN, CDR2 SYGVQD (reference sequence). This CDR3 reads CASSVQGNSPIHF. The CDR3 DNA sequence: TGCGCCAGCAGTGTCCAGGGTAATTCACCCATCCACTTT.

This chain links TRBV6-6 with TRBJ2-3; D is possibly TRBD2 (5 bases). Germline CDR1 MNHNY, CDR2 SVGAGI (reference sequence). The V end lost 6 bases, the J end lost 4 bases, and 8 bases lay between the germline ends. This CDR3 has 12 amino acids. The CDR3 nucleotides read TGTGCCAGCAGGCTAGCCGCAGATACGCAGTATTTT. It codes for CASRLAADTQYF.

This clonotype was recorded many times. This chain's CDR3 is CASTRQVRAGDSPLHF. The CDR3 DNA sequence: TGTGCCAGCACCAGACAGGTGCGAGCGGGGGATTCACCCCTCCACTTT. The chain uses TRBV6-6 and TRBJ1-6; weak D call: TRBD1 (6 bases). This CDR3 region has 16 residues. Per germline, CDR1 MNHNY and CDR2 SVGAGI (reference sequence). The ends were cut back, 7 bases at V and 8 bases at J, with 21 bases in the middle.

This clonotype was picked up many times. This sequence joins TRBV12-3 or TRBV12-4 and TRBJ2-5; D is uncertain. The V end was cut by 5 bases, the J end by 7 bases, with 8 bases between. The CDR3 covers 11 residues. The CDR3 region has the DNA TGTGCCAGCAGTGTAGTTTGGACCCAGTACTTC. Residues: CASSVVWTQYF.

This clonotype was seen at least ten times. The V call is TRBV6-6, the J call TRBJ1-4; tentative D call: TRBD1 (5 bases). The CDR3 consists of 16 residues. The V and J ends lost 2 bases and 4 bases respectively, with 14 bases between them. Germline V gives CDR1 MNHNY, CDR2 SVGAGI (reference sequence). This CDR3 reads CASSYGLGQGNEKLFF. The CDR3 DNA sequence: TGTGCCAGCAGTTACGGTTTAGGGCAGGGTAATGAAAAACTGTTTTTT.

The chain employs TRBV20-1 and TRBJ1-5; perhaps TRBD1 as D (5 bases). CDR3 size: 17 residues. Trimming removed 2 bases at V and 4 bases at J, with 21 bases between. In germline, CDR1 is DFQATT, CDR2 SNEGSKA (reference sequence). The DNA of the CDR3 is TGCAGTGCTAGAAGGTGGGACGGGAATTCGGGTAATCAGCCCCAGCATTTT. Its protein is CSARRWDGNSGNQPQHF.

This chain uses TRBV27 with TRBJ2-1; TRBD1 or TRBD2 may be the D gene (6 bases each). Germline CDR1 MNHEY, CDR2 SMNVEV (reference sequence). The CDR3 runs to 15 residues. V dropped 2 bases and J dropped 4 bases, with 12 bases sitting between them. The CDR3 DNA reads as TGTGCCAGCAGTTTAATGGGGGCGGGGTACAATGAGCAGTTCTTC. Amino acid sequence: CASSLMGAGYNEQFF.

This clonotype was seen only a few times. The chain links TRBV15 to TRBJ2-5; no reliable D call. V was trimmed by 0 bases and J by 5 bases, leaving 7 bases between them. Per germline, CDR1 LNHNV and CDR2 YYDKDF (reference sequence). The CDR3 contains 13 residues. CDR3: CATSREATETQYF. For the CDR3, the DNA is TGTGCCACCAGCAGAGAAGCAACTGAGACCCAGTACTTC. Full variable domain (missing parts from reference TRBV15 and TRBJ2-5): DAMVIQNPRYQVTQFGKPVTLSCSQTLNHNVMYWYQQKSSQAPKLLFHYYDKDFNNEADTPDNFQSRRPNTSFCFLDIRSPGLGDTAMYLCATSREATETQYFGPGTRLLVL.

In its sample, this clonotype was seen many times. The V gene is TRBV10-2, the J gene TRBJ2-3; TRBD2 might be the D (5 bases). The CDR3 extends over 17 amino acids. The ends were cut back, 4 bases at V and 0 bases at J, with 17 bases in the middle. Germline CDR1 WSHSY, CDR2 SAAADI. This chain's CDR3 is CASSGGSYSTSTDTQYF. For the CDR3, the DNA is TGCGCCAGCAGTGGAGGGTCTTACTCTACTAGCACAGATACGCAGTATTTT.

This clonotype was detected many times. CDR3: CSASMGVYEQYF. CDR3 coding DNA: TGCAGTGCTAGTATGGGCGTCTACGAGCAGTACTTC. The chain has TRBV20-1 and TRBJ2-7; D is uncertain. The CDR3 consists of 12 residues. CDR1 is DFQATT and CDR2 is SNEGSKA in the germline V gene (reference sequence). V gave up 3 bases and J gave up 3 bases, with 9 bases separating them.

This clonotype was detected ten times or more. V and J are TRBV28 and TRBJ2-3; 8 bases line up with TRBD1. V lost 5 bases and J lost 0; bases outside the gene matches: 4. This CDR3 is built from 15 residues. Germline CDR1 reads MDHEN; CDR2 reads SYDVKM. CDR3: CASSRGTGSTDTQYF. The CDR3 nucleotides read TGTGCCAGCAGTCGGGGGACAGGTAGCACAGATACGCAGTATTTT.

Ten or more counts support this clonotype. The CDR3 loop is CSVEDLEGSGANVLTF. DNA of the CDR3: TGCAGCGTTGAAGATCTAGAGGGCTCTGGGGCCAACGTCCTGACTTTC. The chain has TRBV29-1 and TRBJ2-6; D is possibly TRBD2 (5 bases). The CDR3 length is 16 residues. Germline values: CDR1 SQVTM, CDR2 ANQGSEA. With 0 bases removed from V and 0 bases from J, the gap between germline ends came to 9 bases.

At least ten counts were recorded for this clonotype. The CDR3 protein is CASSLGTTWRDTQYF. The CDR3 nucleotides read TGTGCCAGCAGTTTAGGGACCACCTGGCGGGATACGCAGTATTTT. This chain joins TRBV28 and TRBJ2-3, with D perhaps TRBD1 or TRBD2 (5 bases each). The CDR3 spans 15 residues. V dropped 2 bases and J dropped 6 bases, with 15 bases sitting between them. In germline, CDR1 is MDHEN, CDR2 SYDVKM.

This clonotype was detected ten times or more. This chain joins TRBV29-1 and TRBJ2-1; 8 nucleotides line up with TRBD2. Unmatched junction bases numbered 10, after V lost 6 bases and J lost 6 bases. Per germline, CDR1 SQVTM and CDR2 ANQGSEA. The CDR3 covers 14 residues. Written as DNA, the CDR3 is TGCAGCGTATGGGGGACCAGCGGGGGCAATGAGCAGTTCTTC. Encoded protein: CSVWGTSGGNEQFF.

This clonotype was seen ten or more times. The gene calls are TRBV7-9 and TRBJ1-1; 9 positions match TRBD1. J lost 3 bases, V lost 6 bases, and 2 bases had no gene match. CDR3 length: 13 amino acids. Per the germline V gene, CDR1 is SEHNR and CDR2 is FQNEAQ (reference sequence). CDR3 nucleotide sequence: TGTGCCAGCAGTCGGACAGGGGACACTGAAGCTTTCTTT. The encoded protein is CASSRTGDTEAFF.

Ten or more counts support this clonotype. The chain recombines TRBV4-3 with TRBJ2-6, with a possible D match to TRBD1 (5 bases). Germline-derived CDR1 and CDR2 are LGHNA and YSLEER. Trimming took 4 bases from V and 6 from J, leaving 22 bases between them. The CDR3 consists of 18 residues. The CDR3 loop reads CASSRESLTGLQANVLTF. CDR3 in DNA: TGCGCCAGCAGCCGAGAAAGCCTAACAGGTCTTCAGGCCAACGTCCTGACTTTC.

This clonotype appeared many times. The chain has TRBV7-2 and TRBJ2-5; 7 bases are a match to TRBD2. This CDR3 region has 16 residues. Germline V gives CDR1 SGHTA, CDR2 FQGNSA. Losses at the gene ends were 2 bases for V and 0 bases for J; bases not matched to a gene: 6. CDR3 in amino acids: CASSLRGGRDQETQYF. The CDR3, as DNA: TGTGCCAGCAGCTTACGGGGCGGGAGAGACCAAGAGACCCAGTACTTC. The whole variable domain, filled in from reference TRBV7-2 and TRBJ2-5, reads GAGVSQSPSNKVTEKGKDVELRCDPISGHTALYWYRQSLGQGLEFLIYFQGNSAPDKSGLPSDRFSAERTGGSVSTLTIQRTQQEDSAVYLCASSLRGGRDQETQYFGPGTRLLVL.

This clonotype has only a few counts. The chain carries TRBV29-1 and TRBJ2-1, with D perhaps matching TRBD1 (6 bases). Per the germline V gene, CDR1 is SQVTM and CDR2 is ANQGSEA. The CDR3 extends over 12 amino acids. Trimming shortened V by 4 bases and J by 4 bases, and 8 bases separated the two germline ends. In DNA, the CDR3 is TGCAGCGTTGCCGGACAGTACAATGAGCAGTTCTTC. Encoded protein: CSVAGQYNEQFF.

On this clonotype itself: A much larger clone differs from this one at a single base, so this may be a read error. The chain combines TRBV29-1 with TRBJ2-1, with D possibly being TRBD2 (7 bases). Per the germline V gene, CDR1 is SQVTM and CDR2 is ANQGSEA. This CDR3 is built from 15 residues. CDR3 sequence (DNA): TGCAACTCCCTAGGGGGGGCGGGCGCCTACAATGAGCAGTTCTTC. It is translated as CNSLGGAGAYNEQFF.

As for this clonotype: A much larger clone differs by one base, so this may be a read error. The chain is built from TRBV19 and TRBJ2-3; 10 positions match TRBD1. From germline, CDR1 is LNHDA and CDR2 SQIVND (reference sequence). CDR3 length equals 14 residues. V lost 9 bases and J lost 10; bases outside the gene matches: 13. CDR3 residues: CASIDRGPGDSQYF. The CDR3 DNA is TGTGCCAGCATAGACAGGGGGCCAGGGGATTCGCAGTATTTT.

The chain uses TRBV5-5 and TRBJ1-5; D unclear. Germline CDR1 SGHKS, CDR2 YYEKEE (reference sequence). With 2 bases removed from V and 4 bases from J, the gap between germline ends came to 10 bases. This CDR3 is 14 amino acids long. CDR3 protein: CASSFGRQNQPQHF. The CDR3, as DNA: TGTGCCAGCAGCTTTGGGCGGCAAAATCAGCCCCAGCATTTT.

This chain's CDR3 is CASSSYTGVSYGYTF. CDR3 sequence (DNA): TGTGCCAGCAGCTCCTACACAGGGGTTAGCTATGGCTACACCTTC. The chain has TRBV7-9 and TRBJ1-2; 7 bases map to TRBD1. The CDR3 has 15 amino acids. Germline CDR1 is SEHNR and CDR2 is FQNEAQ (reference sequence). V shed 4 bases and J 4 bases; nucleotides not matched to a gene: 9.